The T cell receptor beta chain under discussion was sequenced for a study of beta chain features in type 1 diabetes. Across the whole study: Healthy donors and patients had similar age, gender and cell yields.

The whole isolated RNA underwent reverse transcription, so sequencing captured expressed TCRB transcripts. Assay used: immunoSEQ multiplex PCR; TCRdb lists only in-frame clones, some missing. The data show 60,000 or so clones, about 50% seen once. Study outcomes and limitations: Over-representation of high TCR-expressing cells was a possible consequence of cDNA sequencing. Significant though moderate, a shortening of TCRB CDR3s appeared in all four CD4+ subsets of Type 1 diabetes patients. The similarity of naive, central memory and Treg TCRB repertoires appeared greater among patients than among healthy donors.

This clone was seen a few times. Its antigen remains unknown. The germline V and J ends were trimmed by 5 bases and 2 bases, with 16 bases remaining between them. CDR3 length: 16 amino acids. Germline V CDR1 and CDR2: SGHVS, FNYEAQ. The specimen was Tregs from blood. This clonotype was obtained from a woman aged 40 to 49 with type 1 diabetes. The chain employs TRBV7-6 and TRBJ1-3; no definite D call. CDR3 sequence reads: CASSPRRGEAGNTIYF. The CDR3, as DNA: TGTGCCAGCAGCCCGAGACGGGGAGAGGCTGGAAACACCATATATTTT.